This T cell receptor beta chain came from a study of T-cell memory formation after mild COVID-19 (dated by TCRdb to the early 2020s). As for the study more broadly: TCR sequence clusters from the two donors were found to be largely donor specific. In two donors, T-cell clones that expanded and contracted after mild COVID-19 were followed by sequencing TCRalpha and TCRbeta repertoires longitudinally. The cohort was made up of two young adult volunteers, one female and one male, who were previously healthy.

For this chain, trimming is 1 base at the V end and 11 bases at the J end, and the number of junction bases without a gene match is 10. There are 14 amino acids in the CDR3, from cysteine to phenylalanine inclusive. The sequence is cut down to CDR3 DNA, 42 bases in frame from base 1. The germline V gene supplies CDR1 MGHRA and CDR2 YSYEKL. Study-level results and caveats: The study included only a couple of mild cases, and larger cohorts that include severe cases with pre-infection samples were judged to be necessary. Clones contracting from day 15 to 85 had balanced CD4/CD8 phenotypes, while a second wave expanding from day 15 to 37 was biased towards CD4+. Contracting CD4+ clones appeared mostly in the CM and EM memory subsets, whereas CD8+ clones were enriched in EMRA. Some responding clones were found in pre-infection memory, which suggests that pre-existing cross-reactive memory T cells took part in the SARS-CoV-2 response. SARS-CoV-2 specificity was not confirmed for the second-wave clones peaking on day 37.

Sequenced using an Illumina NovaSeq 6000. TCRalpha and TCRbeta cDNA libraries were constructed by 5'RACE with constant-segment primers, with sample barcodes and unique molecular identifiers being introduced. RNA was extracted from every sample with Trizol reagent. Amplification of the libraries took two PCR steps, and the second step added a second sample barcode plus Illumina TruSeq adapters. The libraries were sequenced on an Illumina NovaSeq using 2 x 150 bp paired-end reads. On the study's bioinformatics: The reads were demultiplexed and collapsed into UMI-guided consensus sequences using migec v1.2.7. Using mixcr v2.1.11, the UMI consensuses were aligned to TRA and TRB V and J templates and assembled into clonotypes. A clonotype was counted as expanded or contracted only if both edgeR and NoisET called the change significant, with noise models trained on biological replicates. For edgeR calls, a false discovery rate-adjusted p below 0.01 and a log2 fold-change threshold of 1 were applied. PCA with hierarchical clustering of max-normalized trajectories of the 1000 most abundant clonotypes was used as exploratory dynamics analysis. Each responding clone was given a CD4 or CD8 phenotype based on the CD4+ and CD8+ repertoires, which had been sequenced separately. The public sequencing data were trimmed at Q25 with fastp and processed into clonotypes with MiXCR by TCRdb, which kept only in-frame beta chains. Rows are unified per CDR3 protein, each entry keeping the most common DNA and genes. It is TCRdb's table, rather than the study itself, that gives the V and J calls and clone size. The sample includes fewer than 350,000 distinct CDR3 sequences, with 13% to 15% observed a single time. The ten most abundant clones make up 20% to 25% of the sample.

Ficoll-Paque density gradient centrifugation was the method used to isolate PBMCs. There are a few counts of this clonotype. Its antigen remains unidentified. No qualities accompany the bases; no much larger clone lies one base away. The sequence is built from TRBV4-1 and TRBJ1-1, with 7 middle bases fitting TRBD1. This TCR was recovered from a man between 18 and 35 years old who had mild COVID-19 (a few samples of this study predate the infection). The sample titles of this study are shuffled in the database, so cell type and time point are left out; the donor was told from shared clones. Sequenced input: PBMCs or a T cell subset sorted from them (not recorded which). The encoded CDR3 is CASSQVGGGARAFF. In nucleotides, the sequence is TGCGCCAGCAGCCAAGTAGGAGGGGGCGCGAGGGCTTTCTTT.